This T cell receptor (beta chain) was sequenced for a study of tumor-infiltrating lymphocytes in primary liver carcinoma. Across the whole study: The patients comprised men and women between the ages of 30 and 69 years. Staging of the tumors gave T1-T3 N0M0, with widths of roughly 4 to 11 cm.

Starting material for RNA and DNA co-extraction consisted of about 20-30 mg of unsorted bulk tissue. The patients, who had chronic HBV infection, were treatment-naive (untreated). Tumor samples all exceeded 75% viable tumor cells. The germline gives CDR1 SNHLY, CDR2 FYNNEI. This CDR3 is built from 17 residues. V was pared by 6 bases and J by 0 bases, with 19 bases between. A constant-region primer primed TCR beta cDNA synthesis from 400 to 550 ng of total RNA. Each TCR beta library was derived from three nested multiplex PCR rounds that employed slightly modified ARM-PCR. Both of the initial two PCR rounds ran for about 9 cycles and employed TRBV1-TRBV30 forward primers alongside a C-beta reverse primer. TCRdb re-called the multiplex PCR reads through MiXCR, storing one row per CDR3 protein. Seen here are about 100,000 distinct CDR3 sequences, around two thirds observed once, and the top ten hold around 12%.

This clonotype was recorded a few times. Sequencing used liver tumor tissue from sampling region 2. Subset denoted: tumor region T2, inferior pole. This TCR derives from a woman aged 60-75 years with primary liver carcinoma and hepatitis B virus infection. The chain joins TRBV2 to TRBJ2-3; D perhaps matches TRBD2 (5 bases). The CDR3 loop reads CASSRTGTFGSTDTQYF. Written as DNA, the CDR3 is TGTGCCAGCAGCCGGACGGGAACTTTCGGTAGCACAGATACGCAGTATTTT.